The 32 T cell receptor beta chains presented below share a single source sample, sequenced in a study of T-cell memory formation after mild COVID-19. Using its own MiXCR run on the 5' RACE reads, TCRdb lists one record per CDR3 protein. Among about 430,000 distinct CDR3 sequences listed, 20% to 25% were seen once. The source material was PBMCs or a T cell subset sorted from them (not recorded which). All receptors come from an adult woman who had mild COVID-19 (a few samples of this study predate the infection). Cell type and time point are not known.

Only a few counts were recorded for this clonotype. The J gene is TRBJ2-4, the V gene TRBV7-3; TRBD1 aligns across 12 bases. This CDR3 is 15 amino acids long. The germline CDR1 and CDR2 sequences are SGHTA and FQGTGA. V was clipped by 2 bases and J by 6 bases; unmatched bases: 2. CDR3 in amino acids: CASSLGGQGANIQYF. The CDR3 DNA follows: TGTGCCAGCAGCTTAGGGGGACAGGGGGCAAACATTCAGTACTTC.

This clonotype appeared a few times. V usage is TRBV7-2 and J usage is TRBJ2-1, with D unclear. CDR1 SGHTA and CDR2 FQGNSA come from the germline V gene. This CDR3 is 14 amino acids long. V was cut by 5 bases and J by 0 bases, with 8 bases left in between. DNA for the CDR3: TGTGCCAGCAGCGTCGTTAGCTCCTACAATGAGCAGTTCTTC. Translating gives CASSVVSSYNEQFF.

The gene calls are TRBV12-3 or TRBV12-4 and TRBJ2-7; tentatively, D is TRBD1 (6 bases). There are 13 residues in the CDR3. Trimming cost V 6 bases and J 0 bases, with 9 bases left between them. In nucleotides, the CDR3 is TGTGCCAGCAGGAACAGGGACTCCTACGAGCAGTACTTC. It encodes CASRNRDSYEQYF.

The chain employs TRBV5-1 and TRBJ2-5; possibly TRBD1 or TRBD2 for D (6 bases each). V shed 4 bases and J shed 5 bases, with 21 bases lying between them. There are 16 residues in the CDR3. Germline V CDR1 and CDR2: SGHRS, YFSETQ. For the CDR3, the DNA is TGCGCCAGCAGCCAACGCCTTGGGGGGCGCGGGGAGACCCAGTACTTC. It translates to CASSQRLGGRGETQYF.

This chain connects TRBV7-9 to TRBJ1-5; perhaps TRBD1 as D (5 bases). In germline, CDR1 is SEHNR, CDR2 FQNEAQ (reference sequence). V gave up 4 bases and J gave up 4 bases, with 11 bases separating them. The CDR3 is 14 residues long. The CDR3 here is CASSSVRENQPQHF. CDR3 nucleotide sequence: TGTGCCAGCAGCTCGGTCAGGGAGAATCAGCCCCAGCATTTT.

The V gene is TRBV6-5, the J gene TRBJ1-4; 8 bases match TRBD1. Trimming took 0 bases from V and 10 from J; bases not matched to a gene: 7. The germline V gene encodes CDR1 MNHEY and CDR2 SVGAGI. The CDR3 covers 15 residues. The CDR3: CASSYSNRGMGKLFF. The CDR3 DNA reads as TGTGCCAGCAGTTACTCGAACAGGGGGATGGGAAAACTGTTTTTT.

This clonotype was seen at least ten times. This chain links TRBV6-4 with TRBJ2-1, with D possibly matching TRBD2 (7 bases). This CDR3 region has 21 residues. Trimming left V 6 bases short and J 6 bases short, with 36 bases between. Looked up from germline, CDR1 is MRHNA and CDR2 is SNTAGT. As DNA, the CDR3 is TGTGCCAGCAGCACCAAATTGACAAGACAAGGGGGTGGCGGGAGTGGCAATGAGCAGTTCTTC. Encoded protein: CASSTKLTRQGGGGSGNEQFF.

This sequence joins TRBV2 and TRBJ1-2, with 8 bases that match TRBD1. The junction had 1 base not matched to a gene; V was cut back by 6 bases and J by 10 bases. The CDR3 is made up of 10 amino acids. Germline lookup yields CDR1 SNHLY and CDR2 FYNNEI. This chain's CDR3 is CASRDRAYTF. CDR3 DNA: TGTGCCAGCAGGGACAGGGCCTACACCTTC.

The CDR3 bases are TGTGCCAGCAGTGAAAGGACAGAAGTGAACACTGAAGCTTTCTTT. Its protein product is CASSERTEVNTEAFF. The chain combines TRBV6-1 with TRBJ1-1; maybe TRBD1 (6 bases). The CDR3 has 15 amino acids. From germline, CDR1 is MNHNS and CDR2 SASEGT. Trimming took 2 bases from V and 0 from J, leaving 10 bases between them.

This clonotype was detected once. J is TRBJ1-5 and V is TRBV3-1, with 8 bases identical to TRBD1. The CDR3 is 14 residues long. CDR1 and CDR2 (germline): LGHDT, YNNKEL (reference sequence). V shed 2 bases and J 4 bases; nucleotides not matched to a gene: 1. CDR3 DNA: TGTGCCAGCAGCCAAAGGGACAGGAATCAGCCCCAGCATTTT. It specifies CASSQRDRNQPQHF.

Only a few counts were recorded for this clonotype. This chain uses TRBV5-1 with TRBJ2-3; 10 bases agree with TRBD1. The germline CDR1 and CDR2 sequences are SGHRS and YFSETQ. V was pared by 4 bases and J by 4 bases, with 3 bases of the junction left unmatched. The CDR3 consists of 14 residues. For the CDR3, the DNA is TGCGCCAGCAGCATCGGGACAGGGGCAGATACGCAGTATTTT. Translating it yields CASSIGTGADTQYF.

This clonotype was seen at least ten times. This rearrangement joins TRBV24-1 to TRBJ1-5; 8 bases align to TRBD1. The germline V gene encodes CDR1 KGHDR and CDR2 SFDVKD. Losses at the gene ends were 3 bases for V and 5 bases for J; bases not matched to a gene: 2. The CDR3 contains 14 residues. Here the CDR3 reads CATSDDRGHQPQHF. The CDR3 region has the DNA TGTGCCACCAGTGATGACAGGGGTCATCAGCCCCAGCATTTT.

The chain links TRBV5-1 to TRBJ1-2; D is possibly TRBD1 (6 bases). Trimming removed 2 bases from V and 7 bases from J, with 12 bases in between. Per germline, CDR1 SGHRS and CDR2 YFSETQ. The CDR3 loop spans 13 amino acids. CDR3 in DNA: TGCGCCAGCAGCTTACAGGGCTCGGGTGGCTACACCTTC. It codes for CASSLQGSGGYTF. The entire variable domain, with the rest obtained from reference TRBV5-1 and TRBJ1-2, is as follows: KAGVTQTPRYLIKTRGQQVTLSCSPISGHRSVSWYQQTPGQGLQFLFEYFSETQRNKGNFPGRFSGRQFSNSRSEMNVSTLELGDSALYLCASSLQGSGGYTFGSGTRLTVV.

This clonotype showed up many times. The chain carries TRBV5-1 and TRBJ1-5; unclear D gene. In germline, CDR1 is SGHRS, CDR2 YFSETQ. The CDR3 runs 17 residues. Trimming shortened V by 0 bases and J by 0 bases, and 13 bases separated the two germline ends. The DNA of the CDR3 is TGCGCCAGCAGCTTGGAGCCAAGAAGGTATAGCAATCAGCCCCAGCATTTT. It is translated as CASSLEPRRYSNQPQHF. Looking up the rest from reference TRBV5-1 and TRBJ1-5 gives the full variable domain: KAGVTQTPRYLIKTRGQQVTLSCSPISGHRSVSWYQQTPGQGLQFLFEYFSETQRNKGNFPGRFSGRQFSNSRSEMNVSTLELGDSALYLCASSLEPRRYSNQPQHFGDGTRLSIL.

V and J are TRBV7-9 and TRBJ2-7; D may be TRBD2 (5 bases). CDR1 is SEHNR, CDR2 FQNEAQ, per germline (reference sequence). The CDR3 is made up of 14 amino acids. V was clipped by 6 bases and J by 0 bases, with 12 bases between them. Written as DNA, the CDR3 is TGTGCCAGCAGGACGGACGGGAACTCCTACGAGCAGTACTTC. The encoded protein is CASRTDGNSYEQYF.

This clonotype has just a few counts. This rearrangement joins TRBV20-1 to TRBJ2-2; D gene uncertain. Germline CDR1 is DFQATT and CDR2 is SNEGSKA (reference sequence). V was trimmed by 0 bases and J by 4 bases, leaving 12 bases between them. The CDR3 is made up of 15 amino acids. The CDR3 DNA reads TGCAGTGCTAGAGACCCCCGAGGAAGCACCGGGGAGCTGTTTTTT. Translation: CSARDPRGSTGELFF.

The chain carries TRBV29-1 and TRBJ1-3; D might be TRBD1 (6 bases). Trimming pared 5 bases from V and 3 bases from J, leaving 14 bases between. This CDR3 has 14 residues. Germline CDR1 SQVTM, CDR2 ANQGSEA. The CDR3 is CSVLGALGGNTIYF. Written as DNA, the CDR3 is TGCAGCGTTCTGGGGGCGCTTGGTGGAAACACCATATATTTT. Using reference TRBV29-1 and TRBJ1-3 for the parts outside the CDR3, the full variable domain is SAVISQKPSRDICQRGTSLTIQCQVDSQVTMMFWYRQQPGQSLTLIATANQGSEATYESGFVIDKFPISRPNLTFSTLTVSNMSPEDSSIYLCSVLGALGGNTIYFGEGSWLTVV.

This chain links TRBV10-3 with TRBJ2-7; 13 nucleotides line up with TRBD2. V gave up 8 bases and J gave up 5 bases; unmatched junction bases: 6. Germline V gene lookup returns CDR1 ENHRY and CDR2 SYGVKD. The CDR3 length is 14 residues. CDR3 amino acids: CAIGLAGVRDEQYF. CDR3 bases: TGTGCCATCGGACTAGCGGGAGTTCGGGACGAGCAGTACTTC.

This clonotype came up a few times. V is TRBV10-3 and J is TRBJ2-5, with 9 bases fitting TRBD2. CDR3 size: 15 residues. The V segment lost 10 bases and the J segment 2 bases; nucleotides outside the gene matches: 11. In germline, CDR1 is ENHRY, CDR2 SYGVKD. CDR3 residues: CATGSSGVRQETQYF. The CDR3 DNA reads TGTGCCACTGGATCTAGCGGGGTGAGACAAGAGACCCAGTACTTC.

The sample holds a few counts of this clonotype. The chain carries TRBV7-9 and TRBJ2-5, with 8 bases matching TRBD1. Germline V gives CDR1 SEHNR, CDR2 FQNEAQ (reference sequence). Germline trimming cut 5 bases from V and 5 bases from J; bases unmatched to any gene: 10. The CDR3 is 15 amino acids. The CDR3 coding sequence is TGTGCCAGCAGCCCCGGACAGGGTGTTTCGGAGACCCAGTACTTC. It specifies CASSPGQGVSETQYF.

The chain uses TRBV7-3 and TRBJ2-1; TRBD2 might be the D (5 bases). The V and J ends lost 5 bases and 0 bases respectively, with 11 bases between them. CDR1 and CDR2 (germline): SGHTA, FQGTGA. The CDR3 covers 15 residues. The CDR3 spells CASSPIGSSYNEQFF. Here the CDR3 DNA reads TGTGCCAGCAGCCCAATTGGGAGCTCCTACAATGAGCAGTTCTTC.

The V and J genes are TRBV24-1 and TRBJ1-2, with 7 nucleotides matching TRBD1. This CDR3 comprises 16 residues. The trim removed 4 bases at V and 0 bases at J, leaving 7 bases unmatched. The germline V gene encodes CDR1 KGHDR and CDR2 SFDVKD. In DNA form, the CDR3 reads TGTGCCACCAGTGACCCCGGACAGGCTGCTAACTATGGCTACACCTTC. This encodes CATSDPGQAANYGYTF.

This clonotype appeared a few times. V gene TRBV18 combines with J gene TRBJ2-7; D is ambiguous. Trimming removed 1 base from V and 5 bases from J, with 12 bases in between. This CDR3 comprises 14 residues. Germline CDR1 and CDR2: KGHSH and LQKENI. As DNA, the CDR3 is TGTGCCAGCTCACCACACGTCCGCGGCGACGAGCAGTACTTC. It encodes CASSPHVRGDEQYF.

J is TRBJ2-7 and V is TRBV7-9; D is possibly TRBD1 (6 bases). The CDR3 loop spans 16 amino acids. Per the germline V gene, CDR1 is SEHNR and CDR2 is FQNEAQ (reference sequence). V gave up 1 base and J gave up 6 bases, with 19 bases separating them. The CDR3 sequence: CASSLDLRRGKSEQYF. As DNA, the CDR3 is TGTGCCAGCAGCTTAGACCTACGCAGGGGAAAGAGCGAGCAGTACTTC.

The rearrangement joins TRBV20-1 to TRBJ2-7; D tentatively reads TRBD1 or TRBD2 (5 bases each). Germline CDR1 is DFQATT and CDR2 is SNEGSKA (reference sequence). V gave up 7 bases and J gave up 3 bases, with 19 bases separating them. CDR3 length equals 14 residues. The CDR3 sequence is CSVSNLRGHYEQYF. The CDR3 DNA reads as TGCAGTGTCTCGAACTTGAGGGGTCACTACGAGCAGTACTTC.

The CDR3 DNA reads as TGTGCCAGCAGCCCAGGCGGGGGAGCCCCCGTCGAGCAGTACTTC. Protein product: CASSPGGGAPVEQYF. The chain combines TRBV12-3 or TRBV12-4 with TRBJ2-7; 7 bases line up with TRBD2. Trimming took 6 bases from V and 6 from J; bases not matched to a gene: 14. The CDR3 is 15 residues long.

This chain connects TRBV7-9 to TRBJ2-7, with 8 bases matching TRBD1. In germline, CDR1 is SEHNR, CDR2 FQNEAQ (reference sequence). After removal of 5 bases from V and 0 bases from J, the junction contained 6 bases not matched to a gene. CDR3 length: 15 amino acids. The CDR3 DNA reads TGTGCCAGCAGCCGCCCTACAGGGGGCTCCTACGAGCAGTACTTC. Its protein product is CASSRPTGGSYEQYF. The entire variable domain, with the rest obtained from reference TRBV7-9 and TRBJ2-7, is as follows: DTGVSQNPRHKITKRGQNVTFRCDPISEHNRLYWYRQTLGQGPEFLTYFQNEAQLEKSRLLSDRFSAERPKGSFSTLEIQRTEQGDSAMYLCASSRPTGGSYEQYFGPGTRLTVT.

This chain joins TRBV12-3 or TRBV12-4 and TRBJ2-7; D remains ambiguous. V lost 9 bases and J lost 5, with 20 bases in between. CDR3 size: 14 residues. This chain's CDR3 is CARPSTLQKDEQYF. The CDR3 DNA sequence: TGTGCCAGGCCCTCGACACTTCAAAAGGACGAGCAGTACTTC.

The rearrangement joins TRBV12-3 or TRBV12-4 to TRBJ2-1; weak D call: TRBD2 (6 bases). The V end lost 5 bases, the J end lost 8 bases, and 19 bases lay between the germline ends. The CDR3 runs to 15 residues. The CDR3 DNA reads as TGTGCCAGCAGTGCTCCAGGAGGGCAGCGGGATGAGCAGTTCTTC. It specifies CASSAPGGQRDEQFF.

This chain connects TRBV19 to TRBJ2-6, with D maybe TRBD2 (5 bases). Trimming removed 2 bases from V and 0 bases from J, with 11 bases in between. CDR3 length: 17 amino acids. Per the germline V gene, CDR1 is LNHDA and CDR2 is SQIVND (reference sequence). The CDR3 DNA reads TGTGCCAGTAGTATACCTCCCCGGGACTCTGGGGCCAACGTCCTGACTTTC. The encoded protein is CASSIPPRDSGANVLTF.

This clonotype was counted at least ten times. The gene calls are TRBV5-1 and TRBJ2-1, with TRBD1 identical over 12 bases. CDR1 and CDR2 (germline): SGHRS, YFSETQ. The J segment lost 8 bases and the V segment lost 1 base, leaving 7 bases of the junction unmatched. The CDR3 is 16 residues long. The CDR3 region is CASSLSRDRGLDEQFF. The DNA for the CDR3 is TGCGCCAGCAGCTTGTCCCGGGACAGGGGGCTCGATGAGCAGTTCTTC. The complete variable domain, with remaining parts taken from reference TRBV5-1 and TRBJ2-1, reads KAGVTQTPRYLIKTRGQQVTLSCSPISGHRSVSWYQQTPGQGLQFLFEYFSETQRNKGNFPGRFSGRQFSNSRSEMNVSTLELGDSALYLCASSLSRDRGLDEQFFGPGTRLTVL.

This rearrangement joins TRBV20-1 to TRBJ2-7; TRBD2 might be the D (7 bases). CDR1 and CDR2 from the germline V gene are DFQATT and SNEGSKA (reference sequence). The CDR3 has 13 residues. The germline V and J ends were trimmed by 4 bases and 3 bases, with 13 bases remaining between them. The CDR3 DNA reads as TGCAGTGCTACAAAGGGGGGGCTCTACGAGCAGTACTTC. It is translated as CSATKGGLYEQYF.